This record concerns one TCR beta chain sequence. The antigen is undetermined. These data are taken from a study of CXCR3-negative and CXCR3-positive naive CD8 T cells. The authors prepared UMI-labeled TRB cDNA libraries by 5' RACE. Following a re-call of the 5' RACE reads, TCRdb has one entry per CDR3 protein and lacks DNA. This sample contains 6,000 to 8,500 distinct CDR3 sequences. Overall study findings and caveats: CXCR3-positive naive cells had TRB CDR3s that were more hydrophobic than CXCR3-negative naive cells had. After cryopreservation, CXCR3 expression dropped partially; most assays used fresh PBMCs. The TRBV-TRBJ usage of naive CXCR3-negative and CXCR3-positive cells was similar, but that of memory cells differed. The naive subsets expressed comparable surface CD5, and the authors inferred TCR strength from TRB CDR3 properties.

CDR3 length equals 15 residues. Germline assignment: CDR1 SGHDN and CDR2 FVKESK. This receptor was identified in a human donor in good health. Some clones in this sample may be carry-over from other donors' samples. V gene TRBV14 combines with J gene TRBJ2-1. The specimen was naive CXCR3+ CD8+ T cells from blood. The subset denotes: CD45RO-CCR7+CD27+CD95- naive CD8+ T cells expressing CXCR3 (TNR3+). The CDR3 here is CASSQDGVIYNEQFF.